Listed below are T cell receptor beta chains from one sample, sequenced in a study of Ad26.COV2.S vaccination and SARS-CoV-2 variants. The repertoire was sequenced with immunoSEQ multiplex PCR; TCRdb's copy has only in-frame clones and lacks some. The sample contains about 680,000 clones, roughly nine tenths of which appear only once. Material: peripheral blood, obtained in a trial of Ad26.COV2.S vaccine versus placebo. All receptors derive from a person between 18 and 65 years old who received the Ad26.COV2.S COVID-19 vaccine or a placebo. The CDR3 runs from the conserved cysteine through the conserved F or W. D genes are given only for firm matches. Size is stated for part of the rows, as once, few or many counts, or as a class when the clone is expanded.

d_gene | j_gene | abundance | v_gene | CDR3aa | CDR3nt
- | TRBJ2-2 | - | TRBV27 | CASSPTGFTGELFF | TGTGCCAGCAGTCCTACAGGTTTCACCGGGGAGCTGTTTTTT
- | TRBJ2-5 | - | TRBV5-1 | CASRDSSETQYF | TGCGCCAGCCGCGACAGCTCCGAGACCCAGTACTTC
- | TRBJ2-3 | once | TRBV10-3 | CAISESASRGDTDTQYF | TGTGCCATCAGTGAGTCCGCCTCGCGTGGGGACACAGATACGCAGTATTTT
- | TRBJ1-5 | - | TRBV10-3 | CAATPDGTRPQHF | TGTGCCGCCACCCCGGACGGTACTAGGCCCCAGCATTTT
- | TRBJ1-5 | - | TRBV19 | CASSPGTARNQPQHF | TGTGCCAGTAGCCCAGGGACCGCCCGAAATCAGCCCCAGCATTTT
- | TRBJ1-1 | - | TRBV7-8 | CASSTFQNTEAFF | TGTGCCAGCAGCACCTTCCAGAACACTGAAGCTTTCTTT
- | TRBJ1-1 | - | TRBV7-7 | CASSSGEGTEAFF | TGTGCTAGCAGCTCAGGGGAAGGCACTGAAGCTTTCTTT
- | TRBJ1-1 | - | TRBV28 | CASSLSPGTEAFF | TGTGCCAGCAGTTTATCCCCAGGGACTGAAGCTTTCTTT
- | TRBJ2-7 | - | TRBV6-6 | CASRMGAAYEQYF | TGTGCCAGCAGAATGGGTGCAGCCTACGAGCAGTACTTC
TRBD1 | TRBJ1-2 | - | TRBV9 | CASSGRGHDGYTF | TGTGCCAGCAGCGGGAGGGGGCACGATGGCTACACCTTC
TRBD1 | TRBJ2-5 | - | TRBV7-7 | CASSLTGVRDETQYF | TGTGCCAGCAGCTTAACAGGGGTTCGGGATGAGACCCAGTACTTC
- | TRBJ1-3 | - | TRBV5-5 | CASSQGAGVGNTIYF | TGTGCCAGCAGCCAAGGCGCGGGGGTCGGAAACACCATATATTTT
- | TRBJ1-1 | - | TRBV12-3/TRBV12-4 | CASSTYVAEAFF | TGTGCCAGCAGCACCTACGTCGCTGAAGCTTTCTTT
- | TRBJ1-5 | - | TRBV7-2 | CASSLSANQPQHF | TGTGCCAGCAGCTTATCGGCGAATCAGCCCCAGCATTTT
- | TRBJ2-7 | - | TRBV12-3/TRBV12-4 | CASSLSGEQYF | TGTGCCAGCAGTTTATCGGGCGAGCAGTACTTC
- | TRBJ2-7 | once | TRBV10-3 | CAISAGTSYEQYF | TGTGCCATCAGTGCAGGGACCTCCTACGAGCAGTACTTC
TRBD2 | TRBJ2-2 | - | TRBV4-2 | CASSPVLGGGTGELFF | TGTGCCAGCAGCCCAGTTTTGGGGGGGGGCACCGGGGAGCTGTTTTTT
TRBD1 | TRBJ2-2 | - | TRBV9 | CASRQGAGTGELFF | TGTGCCAGCCGACAGGGGGCAGGGACCGGGGAGCTGTTTTTT
TRBD2 | TRBJ2-1 | - | TRBV19 | CASSREEGLAGVYEQFF | TGTGCCAGTAGTAGGGAGGAAGGACTAGCGGGAGTGTATGAGCAGTTCTTC
- | TRBJ1-1 | - | TRBV7-2 | CASSLVPREFTEAFF | TGTGCCAGCAGCTTAGTGCCCCGGGAGTTCACTGAAGCTTTCTTT
- | TRBJ1-3 | - | TRBV7-9 | CASSRSIGSGGNTIYF | TGTGCCAGCAGCCGGAGTATAGGTTCTGGCGGAAACACCATATATTTT
- | TRBJ1-4 | - | TRBV28 | CASSFGGQVEKLFF | TGTGCCAGCAGTTTCGGGGGGCAGGTTGAAAAACTGTTTTTT
- | TRBJ2-5 | - | TRBV5-5 | CASSLVVGRYQETQYF | TGTGCCAGCAGCTTGGTTGTGGGTAGATACCAAGAGACCCAGTACTTC
TRBD1 | TRBJ1-2 | - | TRBV27 | CASSFKTGTIYGYTF | TGTGCCAGCAGTTTCAAGACAGGGACCATCTATGGCTACACCTTC
TRBD2 | TRBJ2-7 | - | TRBV9 | CASSVATSGVLGNEQYF | TGTGCCAGCAGCGTAGCTACTAGCGGGGTGCTGGGGAACGAGCAGTACTTC
- | TRBJ1-1 | - | TRBV29-1 | CSVNPQWTEAFF | TGCAGCGTTAACCCGCAATGGACTGAAGCTTTCTTT
TRBD1 | TRBJ1-2 | - | TRBV4-1 | CASSQGPNSGTGVSF | TGCGCCAGCAGCCAAGGCCCCAATTCCGGGACAGGGGTTTCCTTC
TRBD2 | TRBJ2-5 | - | TRBV7-9 | CASSLGLAGLETQYF | TGTGCCAGCAGCTTAGGACTAGCGGGGTTGGAGACCCAGTACTTC
- | TRBJ2-7 | - | TRBV7-3 | CASSLNGGAAYEQYF | TGTGCCAGCAGCTTAAACGGGGGAGCGGCCTACGAGCAGTACTTC
- | TRBJ1-4 | - | TRBV7-9 | CASSSRGGHEKLFF | TGTGCCAGCAGCTCAAGAGGGGGACATGAAAAACTGTTTTTT
TRBD1 | TRBJ2-6 | - | TRBV6-6 | CASRQGGANVLTF | TGTGCCAGTAGACAGGGAGGGGCCAACGTCCTGACTTTC